These 9 T cell receptor beta chains were all obtained from the same sample, sequenced in a study of OX40 agonist ivuxolimab in advanced cancers. TCRdb keeps only in-frame clones here, not all; method: immunoSEQ multiplex PCR. Of 40,000 or so clones listed, around 89% are singletons. Sequenced here: CD4+ or CD8+ T cells sorted from blood, sampled in a trial of the OX40 agonist ivuxolimab. These TCRs come from an adult with an advanced solid tumor such as melanoma, head and neck, liver or kidney cancer.

This sequence joins TRBV6-1 and TRBJ2-2; D gene ambiguous. The CDR3 has 12 residues. The V end was cut by 6 bases, the J end by 5 bases, with 7 bases between. The germline V gene encodes CDR1 MNHNS and CDR2 SASEGT. CDR3 residues: CASSSRTGELFF. DNA of the CDR3: TGTGCCAGCAGCTCGAGGACCGGGGAGCTGTTTTTT.

The chain is built from TRBV5-1 and TRBJ2-5; D is unresolved. CDR3 length: 13 residues. Trimming took off 3 bases at V and 5 bases at J, with 11 bases between the two ends. Germline CDR1 and CDR2: SGHRS and YFSETQ. In DNA form, the CDR3 reads TGCGCCAGCAGCTCTGGATGGGCTGAGACCCAGTACTTC. Translating gives CASSSGWAETQYF. The complete variable domain, with remaining parts taken from reference TRBV5-1 and TRBJ2-5, reads KAGVTQTPRYLIKTRGQQVTLSCSPISGHRSVSWYQQTPGQGLQFLFEYFSETQRNKGNFPGRFSGRQFSNSRSEMNVSTLELGDSALYLCASSSGWAETQYFGPGTRLLVL.

This chain joins TRBV7-6 and TRBJ1-1; D gene unclear. CDR3 size: 15 residues. Germline V lookup: CDR1 SGHVS, CDR2 FNYEAQ. V shed 5 bases and J shed 4 bases, with 17 bases lying between them. The CDR3 sequence is CASSPQIEDVTEAFF. The CDR3 DNA sequence: TGTGCCAGCAGCCCCCAAATCGAGGATGTCACTGAAGCTTTCTTT. The whole variable domain, remainder taken from reference TRBV7-6 and TRBJ1-1, is GAGVSQSPRYKVTKRGQDVALRCDPISGHVSLYWYRQALGQGPEFLTYFNYEAQQDKSGLPNDRFSAERPEGSISTLTIQRTEQRDSAMYRCASSPQIEDVTEAFFGQGTRLTVV.

The chain couples TRBV2 to TRBJ2-5; D possibly corresponds to TRBD2 (5 bases). This CDR3 spans 14 amino acids. Germline V CDR1 and CDR2: SNHLY, FYNNEI. V was cut by 4 bases and J by 4 bases, with 13 bases left in between. The CDR3 region has the DNA TGTGCCAGCAGTGTCATGGGTGAGGGAGAGACCCAGTACTTC. Amino acids: CASSVMGEGETQYF.

V usage is TRBV4-1 and J usage is TRBJ2-1; 8 bases are a match to TRBD1. The germline gives CDR1 MGHRA, CDR2 YSYEKL. Germline trimming cut 2 bases from V and 6 bases from J; bases unmatched to any gene: 12. The CDR3 is 17 residues long. The CDR3 coding sequence is TGCGCCAGCAGCCAAAGACAGGGGATGGACTCCCGCAATGAGCAGTTCTTC. Protein sequence: CASSQRQGMDSRNEQFF.

This chain links TRBV5-6 with TRBJ1-1; TRBD1 agrees at 7 bases. The J segment lost 1 base and the V segment lost 4 bases, leaving 10 bases of the junction unmatched. The germline CDR1 and CDR2 sequences are SGHDT and YYEEEE. The CDR3 extends over 16 amino acids. CDR3 residues: CASSQSTGSGNTEAFF. Here the CDR3 DNA reads TGTGCCAGCAGCCAGTCGACAGGGTCAGGGAACACTGAAGCTTTCTTT.

The chain is built from TRBV11-2 and TRBJ1-5; 9 nucleotides agree with TRBD1. Germline V lookup: CDR1 SGHAT, CDR2 FQNNGV. The CDR3 has 15 amino acids. The J segment lost 2 bases and the V segment lost 3 bases, leaving 2 bases of the junction unmatched. The CDR3 region has the DNA TGTGCCAGCAGCTTTCGGACAGGGGGCAATCAGCCCCAGCATTTT. Residues: CASSFRTGGNQPQHF.

This chain joins TRBV19 and TRBJ1-1; D remains ambiguous. CDR3 size: 15 residues. V lost 4 bases to trimming and J lost 1 base, with 13 bases between them. CDR1 LNHDA and CDR2 SQIVND come from the germline V gene (reference sequence). Here the CDR3 DNA reads TGTGCCAGTAGTAAGGGTGGCAGGACGAACACTGAAGCTTTCTTT. Amino acids: CASSKGGRTNTEAFF.

J is TRBJ1-3 and V is TRBV30, with D maybe TRBD1 (5 bases). The CDR3 consists of 14 residues. Germline-derived CDR1 and CDR2 are GTSNPN and SVGIG (reference sequence). Trimming took off 4 bases at V and 1 base at J, with 11 bases between the two ends. The CDR3: CAWKGPASGNTIYF. The CDR3 bases are TGTGCCTGGAAGGGGCCCGCGTCTGGAAACACCATATATTTT. Drawing the rest from reference TRBV30 and TRBJ1-3, the complete variable domain is SQTIHQWPATLVQPVGSPLSLECTVEGTSNPNLYWYRQAAGRGLQLLFYSVGIGQISSEVPQNLSASRPQDRQFILSSKKLLLSDSGFYLCAWKGPASGNTIYFGEGSWLTVV.